Following are 28 T cell receptor beta chains from one sample sequenced in a study of cytomegalovirus exposure and HLA in healthy donors. TCRdb's table, derived via immunoSEQ multiplex PCR, lists solely in-frame clones and lacks some. The sample consists of a few hundred thousand clones, around 86% of them appearing once. The specimen sequenced was PBMCs. The receptor source for this set is a woman aged 18-29 years in good health and CMV-seronegative.

The chain employs TRBV11-2 and TRBJ2-1, with 7 bases identical to TRBD1. V shed 5 bases and J 8 bases; nucleotides not matched to a gene: 6. The CDR3 runs to 13 residues. CDR1 and CDR2 from the germline V gene are SGHAT and FQNNGV. CDR3 nucleotide sequence: TGTGCCAGCAGCCGACCCGACAGGGATGAGCAGTTCTTC. As protein: CASSRPDRDEQFF.

The sample holds one count of this clone. The chain uses TRBV27 and TRBJ1-2, with a weak D call TRBD1 (6 bases). The germline V gene encodes CDR1 MNHEY and CDR2 SMNVEV (reference sequence). The CDR3 runs to 15 residues. V was cut by 3 bases and J by 0 bases, with 11 bases left in between. The CDR3 DNA follows: TGTGCCAGCAGTTTCACCGACAGGCCTAACTATGGCTACACCTTC. Its protein is CASSFTDRPNYGYTF.

About this clone: Other DNA sequences in the sample encode the same CDR3. The rearrangement uses TRBV6-5 and TRBJ2-7; D not resolved. In germline, CDR1 is MNHEY, CDR2 SVGAGI. This CDR3 contains 14 residues. V lost 0 bases and J lost 1, with 7 bases in between. CDR3 residues: CASSYSAESYEQYF. Here the CDR3 DNA reads TGTGCCAGCAGTTACTCGGCGGAGTCCTACGAGCAGTACTTC.

V is TRBV5-1 and J is TRBJ2-5, with 8 bases matching TRBD1. J lost 2 bases, V lost 2 bases, and 8 bases had no gene match. Germline V gene lookup returns CDR1 SGHRS and CDR2 YFSETQ. CDR3 length: 16 amino acids. The DNA for the CDR3 is TGCGCCAGCAGCTTATTGCGGGACAGGATACAAGAGACCCAGTACTTC. Translation gives CASSLLRDRIQETQYF.

This chain joins TRBV6-1 and TRBJ2-7; TRBD2 matches 14 bases. Germline CDR1 MNHNS, CDR2 SASEGT. Trimming cost V 4 bases and J 4 bases; bases outside gene matches: 6. The CDR3 loop spans 16 amino acids. The CDR3 sequence is CASSAGTSGSVYEQYF. The CDR3 DNA follows: TGTGCCAGCAGTGCCGGGACTAGCGGGAGCGTGTACGAGCAGTACTTC.

In DNA, the CDR3 is TGTGCCAGCAGAGAGTTTACAACTAATGAAAAACTGTTTTTT. Encoded protein: CASREFTTNEKLFF. The chain combines TRBV28 with TRBJ1-4; D is ambiguous. Germline-derived CDR1 and CDR2 are MDHEN and SYDVKM. Trimming took 6 bases from V and 0 from J, leaving 8 bases between them. The length of the CDR3 is 14 residues.

The rearrangement uses TRBV27 and TRBJ2-2; TRBD1 matches at 9 bases. The CDR3 covers 17 residues. CDR1 is MNHEY, CDR2 SMNVEV, per germline (reference sequence). V lost 5 bases, J lost 5 bases, and 12 bases stayed unmatched. CDR3 DNA: TGTGCCAGCAGTGCTAACAGGGGGCTCTGGGTTACCGGGGAGCTGTTTTTT. Its protein is CASSANRGLWVTGELFF.

The chain has TRBV27 and TRBJ1-5, with D possibly being TRBD1 (5 bases). This CDR3 has 11 residues. Looked up from germline, CDR1 is MNHEY and CDR2 is SMNVEV (reference sequence). V was clipped by 11 bases and J by 5 bases, with 10 bases between them. The CDR3 loop reads CAPGGDQPQHF. CDR3 DNA sequence: TGTGCCCCGGGGGGGGATCAGCCCCAGCATTTT.

This clone was recorded many times. The gene calls are TRBV30 and TRBJ2-6; 9 nucleotides align to TRBD1. The CDR3 loop spans 16 amino acids. The germline V gene encodes CDR1 GTSNPN and CDR2 SVGIG (reference sequence). V shed 3 bases and J 2 bases; nucleotides not matched to a gene: 5. This CDR3 reads CAWSRTGEAGANVLTF. CDR3 bases: TGTGCCTGGAGCCGGACAGGGGAGGCTGGGGCCAACGTCCTGACTTTC.

The rearrangement joins TRBV18 to TRBJ1-3, with a weak D call TRBD1 (6 bases). Looked up from germline, CDR1 is KGHSH and CDR2 is LQKENI. V was clipped by 6 bases and J by 2 bases, with 20 bases between them. The CDR3 covers 17 residues. CDR3 in amino acids: CASSAPNGGAAGNTIYF. In DNA, the CDR3 is TGTGCCAGCTCCGCACCCAACGGGGGGGCAGCTGGAAACACCATATATTTT.

The rearrangement uses TRBV4-3 and TRBJ2-1, with D possibly being TRBD2 (5 bases). The V and J ends lost 1 base and 7 bases respectively, with 17 bases between them. The CDR3 contains 16 residues. Germline lookup yields CDR1 LGHNA and CDR2 YSLEER. The CDR3 sequence: CASSQALGGSGNEQFF. The CDR3 DNA follows: TGCGCCAGCAGCCAAGCACTAGGTGGGAGTGGAAATGAGCAGTTCTTC.

The chain uses TRBV5-1 and TRBJ2-3, with 12 bases that match TRBD2. Per the germline V gene, CDR1 is SGHRS and CDR2 is YFSETQ. Germline trimming cut 4 bases from V and 1 base from J; bases unmatched to any gene: 4. The length of the CDR3 is 16 residues. The CDR3 here is CASSPRLAGGTDTQYF. CDR3 coding DNA: TGCGCCAGCAGCCCGAGACTAGCGGGAGGCACAGATACGCAGTATTTT.

The CDR3 here is CASSPLDLAGVTNEQFF. DNA for the CDR3: TGTGCCAGCTCACCCCTGGATCTAGCGGGAGTTACGAATGAGCAGTTCTTC. The chain joins TRBV18 to TRBJ2-1; 10 bases match TRBD2. There are 17 residues in the CDR3. Trimming removed 3 bases from V and 7 bases from J; junction bases left unmatched: 12. CDR1 KGHSH and CDR2 LQKENI come from the germline V gene.

In the case of this clone: The sample contains more than one DNA sequence encoding this CDR3. This sequence joins TRBV6-1 and TRBJ2-7; possibly TRBD2 for D (5 bases). Per the germline V gene, CDR1 is MNHNS and CDR2 is SASEGT. CDR3 length: 14 amino acids. Trimming took off 1 base at V and 1 base at J, with 8 bases between the two ends. The CDR3 reads CASSEVSGSYEQYF. Here the CDR3 DNA reads TGTGCCAGCAGTGAAGTGAGCGGATCCTACGAGCAGTACTTC.

This chain links TRBV18 with TRBJ2-7; no reliable D call. Trimming pared 3 bases from V and 3 bases from J, leaving 12 bases between. Germline lookup yields CDR1 KGHSH and CDR2 LQKENI. The CDR3 has 14 residues. The CDR3 spells CASSPGNSIYEQYF. DNA of the CDR3: TGTGCCAGCTCACCGGGTAACAGTATCTACGAGCAGTACTTC.

This clone was found a few times. The chain has TRBV6-5 and TRBJ2-7; D is possibly TRBD2 (6 bases). The CDR3 has 14 residues. V lost 0 bases to trimming and J lost 6 bases, with 12 bases between them. The germline V gene has CDR1 MNHEY and CDR2 SVGAGI. CDR3 coding DNA: TGTGCCAGCAGTTACTCTAGAGGGACTGGCGAGCAGTACTTC. Translated: CASSYSRGTGEQYF.

The V and J genes are TRBV28 and TRBJ2-3, with 7 bases fitting TRBD1. This CDR3 has 14 residues. CDR1 is MDHEN, CDR2 SYDVKM, per germline. Trimming cost V 3 bases and J 3 bases; bases outside gene matches: 3. The CDR3 spells CASSFGQATDTQYF. CDR3 DNA: TGTGCCAGCAGTTTCGGACAGGCAACAGATACGCAGTATTTT.

This rearrangement joins TRBV6-5 to TRBJ1-2, with TRBD1 identical over 8 bases. The CDR3 length is 14 residues. V shed 5 bases, J shed 8 bases, and the junction held 10 bases outside the gene matches. Germline V gene data show CDR1 as MNHEY and CDR2 as SVGAGI. This CDR3 reads CASSPPGQGSGYTF. The DNA for the CDR3 is TGTGCCAGCAGTCCACCTGGACAGGGTAGCGGCTACACCTTC.

Comments on this clone: The identical CDR3 is also encoded by other nucleotide sequences in the sample. CDR3 nucleotides: TGCGCCAGCAGCCAAGATTGGGCAGGGACCTACGAGCAGTACTTC. It specifies CASSQDWAGTYEQYF. The V and J genes are TRBV4-3 and TRBJ2-7; possibly TRBD1 for D (5 bases). The V end lost 0 bases, the J end lost 2 bases, and 11 bases lay between the germline ends. The CDR3 totals 15 residues. Germline CDR1 reads LGHNA; CDR2 reads YSLEER.

The V gene is TRBV29-1, the J gene TRBJ2-1, with 7 bases lining up with TRBD2. CDR1 and CDR2 from the germline V gene are SQVTM and ANQGSEA. J was trimmed by 7 bases and V by 7 bases; bases with no gene match: 13. The CDR3 length is 14 residues. The CDR3 DNA follows: TGCAGCGCCCAACGCGGGGGAGGGCCTAATGAGCAGTTCTTC. Its translation: CSAQRGGGPNEQFF.

The rearrangement links TRBV6-5 to TRBJ1-3, with D possibly TRBD1 on 6 matching bases. This CDR3 is 15 amino acids long. CDR1 MNHEY and CDR2 SVGAGI come from the germline V gene. The V gene lost 2 bases and the J gene lost 0 bases, with 8 bases spanning the gap. CDR3 nucleotides: TGTGCCAGCAGTTACGCGGACAGCTCTGGAAACACCATATATTTT. The encoded protein is CASSYADSSGNTIYF.

The chain employs TRBV6-5 and TRBJ1-2; D is uncertain. V was pared by 5 bases and J by 5 bases, with 9 bases between. Germline values: CDR1 MNHEY, CDR2 SVGAGI. The CDR3 extends over 12 amino acids. The DNA of the CDR3 is TGTGCCAGCAGTACCCCCGGGTATGGCTACACCTTC. This gives the protein CASSTPGYGYTF.

CDR3 coding DNA: TGCGCCAGTAGTAGCGGAAGCTCCTACAATGAGCAGTTCTTC. Its protein is CASSSGSSYNEQFF. J is TRBJ2-1 and V is TRBV5-1; maybe TRBD2 (6 bases). The ends were cut back, 8 bases at V and 0 bases at J, with 12 bases in the middle. The CDR3 consists of 14 residues. CDR1 is SGHRS, CDR2 YFSETQ, per germline.

The CDR3 loop is CASSESGGHHYEQYF. The CDR3 DNA is TGTGCCAGCAGTGAATCTGGCGGGCATCACTACGAGCAGTACTTC. This chain links TRBV25-1 with TRBJ2-7; D is possibly TRBD2 (5 bases). Trimming cost V 1 base and J 3 bases, with 13 bases left between them. CDR1 is MGHDK, CDR2 SYGVNS, per germline. This CDR3 has 15 residues.

The chain recombines TRBV2 with TRBJ2-5; TRBD1 is a possible D gene (6 bases). Trimming stripped 6 bases from V and 1 base from J, with 18 bases between. This CDR3 has 16 amino acids. Germline CDR1 SNHLY, CDR2 FYNNEI. CDR3 sequence (DNA): TGTGCCAGCAGGGAGTCACTGGGGGACATCCAAGAGACCCAGTACTTC. Translated, it gives CASRESLGDIQETQYF.

J is TRBJ2-5 and V is TRBV5-1; D is perhaps TRBD2 (5 bases). V shed 4 bases and J shed 0 bases, with 13 bases lying between them. This CDR3 has 15 residues. Germline CDR1 SGHRS, CDR2 YFSETQ. The CDR3 DNA reads as TGCGCCAGCAGCGCCGGTGCGCGGGACCAAGAGACCCAGTACTTC. Translated: CASSAGARDQETQYF.

V usage is TRBV5-1 and J usage is TRBJ1-4; 11 positions match TRBD1. CDR3 size: 18 residues. With 0 bases clipped from V and 6 bases from J, the junction kept 10 bases outside the gene matches. Germline CDR1 and CDR2: SGHRS and YFSETQ. In DNA form, the CDR3 reads TGCGCCAGCAGCTTGGCTAGTAAACCGGGACAGGGGGATGAAAAACTGTTTTTT. Its translation is CASSLASKPGQGDEKLFF.

The chain has TRBV2 and TRBJ1-1, with D perhaps matching TRBD1 (6 bases). This CDR3 has 17 amino acids. V dropped 3 bases and J dropped 5 bases, with 22 bases sitting between them. Per germline, CDR1 SNHLY and CDR2 FYNNEI. The CDR3 is CASSDVVGWGLRTEAFF. CDR3 sequence (DNA): TGTGCCAGCAGTGATGTTGTAGGGTGGGGGCTGCGGACTGAAGCTTTCTTT.